The 32 T cell receptor beta chains below all came from one sample that was sequenced in a study of T cell responses to AZD1222 COVID-19 vaccine. Data came from immunoSEQ multiplex PCR; TCRdb stores just in-frame clones and leaves some out. The sample includes about 60,000 clones, 80% to 90% of them seen just once. Here the sequenced sample was peripheral blood, taken on day 0 of AZD1222 vaccination. The receptor set was obtained from an adult in good health.

The V call is TRBV7-3, the J call TRBJ2-5, with 7 bases identical to TRBD2. CDR3 length: 17 residues. The trim removed 2 bases at V and 7 bases at J, leaving 16 bases unmatched. The germline gives CDR1 SGHTA, CDR2 FQGTGA. The CDR3 DNA reads as TGTGCCAGCAGCTTATTGGGCCATGGCGGAACGGGGGGGACCCAGTACTTC. Its protein is CASSLLGHGGTGGTQYF.

The chain joins TRBV6-5 to TRBJ2-2; TRBD1 might be the D (6 bases). The V and J ends lost 5 bases and 5 bases respectively, with 12 bases between them. The germline CDR1 and CDR2 sequences are MNHEY and SVGAGI. This CDR3 comprises 14 residues. Here the CDR3 reads CASSPGQMTGELFF. The CDR3 DNA follows: TGTGCCAGCAGTCCCGGACAGATGACCGGGGAGCTGTTTTTT.

V and J are TRBV19 and TRBJ2-6, with TRBD2 matching over 7 bases. Germline V CDR1 and CDR2: LNHDA, SQIVND (reference sequence). V lost 6 bases to trimming and J lost 0 bases; unmatched junction nucleotides: 8. This CDR3 comprises 17 residues. The CDR3 nucleotides read TGTGCCAGTAGGGGGAGGGGATGGAGCTCTGGGGCCAACGTCCTGACTTTC. This translates into CASRGRGWSSGANVLTF.

This rearrangement joins TRBV9 to TRBJ2-2; 10 nucleotides match TRBD1. Germline values: CDR1 SGDLS, CDR2 YYNGEE. The ends lost 3 bases at V and 3 bases at J; junction bases unmatched: 11. CDR3 size: 18 residues. The CDR3 DNA reads TGTGCCAGCAGCGGGGACAGGGGAAGAGTGTGGGACACCGGGGAGCTGTTTTTT. Its protein product is CASSGDRGRVWDTGELFF.

This chain uses TRBV7-8 with TRBJ1-2; D is unresolved. From germline, CDR1 is SGHVS and CDR2 FQNEAQ. V lost 4 bases to trimming and J lost 5 bases, with 14 bases between them. The CDR3 loop spans 14 amino acids. The DNA of the CDR3 is TGTGCCAGCAGCTCCCCTCCGTCCGGGTATGGCTACACCTTC. It translates to CASSSPPSGYGYTF.

The chain is built from TRBV6-6 and TRBJ1-1; D unclear. CDR1 and CDR2 (germline): MNHNY, SVGAGI (reference sequence). The CDR3 is made up of 15 amino acids. Trimming removed 6 bases at V and 0 bases at J, with 14 bases between. In DNA, the CDR3 is TGTGCCAGCAGATCGCGACGGAACATGAACACTGAAGCTTTCTTT. Protein sequence: CASRSRRNMNTEAFF.

The chain combines TRBV7-9 with TRBJ2-1; TRBD2 is a possible D gene (6 bases). Germline values: CDR1 SEHNR, CDR2 FQNEAQ (reference sequence). This CDR3 spans 11 amino acids. V lost 8 bases, J lost 8 bases, and 10 bases lay in between. This chain's CDR3 is CASSDYYEQFF. The CDR3 DNA is TGTGCCAGCTCGGACTATTATGAGCAGTTCTTC.

This chain connects TRBV7-8 to TRBJ2-1; TRBD1 or TRBD2 may be the D gene (6 bases each). Germline CDR1 and CDR2: SGHVS and FQNEAQ. Trimming removed 2 bases from V and 9 bases from J, with 8 bases in between. The CDR3 contains 12 residues. The DNA of the CDR3 is TGTGCCAGCAGCTTAAGGGGGGCTGAGCAGTTCTTC. This translates into CASSLRGAEQFF. Full variable domain (missing parts from reference TRBV7-8 and TRBJ2-1): GAGVSQSPRYKVAKRGQDVALRCDPISGHVSLFWYQQALGQGPEFLTYFQNEAQLDKSGLPSDRFFAERPEGSVSTLKIQRTQQEDSAVYLCASSLRGAEQFFGPGTRLTVL.

The chain is built from TRBV30 and TRBJ1-1; D not certain. Trimming pared 4 bases from V and 1 base from J, leaving 7 bases between. CDR3 length: 12 residues. CDR1 is GTSNPN, CDR2 SVGIG, per germline (reference sequence). CDR3 region: CAWTPGNTEAFF. Written as DNA, the CDR3 is TGTGCCTGGACCCCCGGGAACACTGAAGCTTTCTTT. The variable domain in full, completed from reference TRBV30 and TRBJ1-1, reads SQTIHQWPATLVQPVGSPLSLECTVEGTSNPNLYWYRQAAGRGLQLLFYSVGIGQISSEVPQNLSASRPQDRQFILSSKKLLLSDSGFYLCAWTPGNTEAFFGQGTRLTVV.

This chain joins TRBV27 and TRBJ2-5; D might be TRBD2 (6 bases). V lost 6 bases and J 6 bases, leaving 14 bases between the germline ends. Germline CDR1 is MNHEY and CDR2 is SMNVEV (reference sequence). The CDR3 sequence is 13 residues long. DNA of the CDR3: TGTGCCAGCAGACGGGGGTTAAAGCAGACCCAGTACTTC. This sequence encodes CASRRGLKQTQYF.

The CDR3 loop reads CASSWRGSGRMTLTGELFF. The CDR3 DNA reads TGTGCCAGCAGCTGGAGGGGTAGCGGGAGGATGACCCTCACCGGGGAGCTGTTTTTT. The chain uses TRBV6-2 or TRBV6-3 and TRBJ2-2, with 10 bases lining up with TRBD2. The CDR3 length is 19 residues. Germline values: CDR1 MNHEY, CDR2 SVGEGT. The trim removed 6 bases at V and 4 bases at J, leaving 17 bases unmatched.

The chain combines TRBV11-3 with TRBJ2-3; D is ambiguous. CDR1 and CDR2 from the germline V gene are SGHNT and YENEEA. CDR3 size: 12 residues. V lost 5 bases to trimming and J lost 6 bases, with 9 bases between them. CDR3 bases: TGTGCCAGCAGCCAGAATGGGGATACGCAGTATTTT. This encodes CASSQNGDTQYF.

This clone was picked up one time. The gene calls are TRBV7-9 and TRBJ1-4; D possibly corresponds to TRBD1 (6 bases). This CDR3 region has 15 residues. Germline CDR1 and CDR2: SEHNR and FQNEAQ (reference sequence). V lost 1 base and J 8 bases, leaving 14 bases between the germline ends. The CDR3 here is CASSLGTAYGEKLFF. The CDR3 nucleotides read TGTGCCAGCAGCTTAGGGACAGCCTATGGGGAAAAACTGTTTTTT.

DNA for the CDR3: TGTGCCAGCAGCTTGCCCAGGGTTTACGAGCAGTACTTC. The encoded protein is CASSLPRVYEQYF. V and J are TRBV5-6 and TRBJ2-7; possible D gene TRBD1, 5 bases. The V end was cut by 1 base, the J end by 4 bases, with 9 bases between. Germline V lookup: CDR1 SGHDT, CDR2 YYEEEE. This CDR3 region has 13 residues.

The chain links TRBV6-5 to TRBJ1-1; unclear D gene. The CDR3 sequence is 15 residues long. The germline gives CDR1 MNHEY, CDR2 SVGAGI. Deletions cut 0 bases from V and 6 bases from J, with 14 bases between. CDR3 in DNA: TGTGCCAGCAGTTACTCGGCCACCCGGCTGTCTGAAGCTTTCTTT. It translates to CASSYSATRLSEAFF.

The chain combines TRBV18 with TRBJ2-1; TRBD2 might be the D (7 bases). The V and J ends lost 3 bases and 1 base respectively, with 19 bases between them. The CDR3 is 18 residues long. Germline V CDR1 and CDR2: KGHSH, LQKENI. The CDR3 DNA reads as TGTGCCAGCTCACCGTACAGTTCGGGGGGCGCATCCTACAATGAGCAGTTCTTC. Translating gives CASSPYSSGGASYNEQFF.

The J gene is TRBJ2-7, the V gene TRBV28; D not resolved. The CDR3 covers 12 residues. Trimming removed 4 bases from V and 6 bases from J, with 10 bases in between. Germline CDR1 is MDHEN and CDR2 is SYDVKM. The CDR3 region is CASSSPVTEQYF. CDR3 bases: TGTGCCAGCAGTTCGCCAGTCACCGAGCAGTACTTC. The whole variable domain, remainder taken from reference TRBV28 and TRBJ2-7, is DVKVTQSSRYLVKRTGEKVFLECVQDMDHENMFWYRQDPGLGLRLIYFSYDVKMKEKGDIPEGYSVSREKKERFSLILESASTNQTSMYLCASSSPVTEQYFGPGTRLTVT.

The count of this clone is one. In nucleotides, the CDR3 is TGTGCCAGCAGTATTGGGTGGGGGCGGACCTTCCAAGAGACCCAGTACTTC. Protein product: CASSIGWGRTFQETQYF. The genes are TRBV27 and TRBJ2-5; possible D gene TRBD1, 6 bases. Germline loops: CDR1 MNHEY, CDR2 SMNVEV (reference sequence). V was clipped by 5 bases and J by 1 base, with 20 bases between them. The CDR3 extends over 17 amino acids.

This clone was detected only once. This sequence joins TRBV6-2 or TRBV6-3 and TRBJ2-3; D gene uncertain. This CDR3 has 12 residues. Looked up from germline, CDR1 is MNHEY and CDR2 is SVGEGT. V was pared by 5 bases and J by 6 bases, with 9 bases between. The CDR3 protein is CASSHSVDTQYF. The CDR3 bases are TGTGCCAGCAGTCATTCGGTGGATACGCAGTATTTT.

The chain joins TRBV6-5 to TRBJ1-3; D might be TRBD1 (5 bases). CDR1 MNHEY and CDR2 SVGAGI come from the germline V gene. There are 14 residues in the CDR3. The V end lost 3 bases, the J end lost 4 bases, and 10 bases lay between the germline ends. CDR3 sequence (DNA): TGTGCCAGCAGTTATCAGGGCCTAGGAAACACCATATATTTT. Its translation: CASSYQGLGNTIYF.

The chain carries TRBV7-6 and TRBJ2-3; no firm D call. CDR1 is SGHVS and CDR2 is FNYEAQ in the germline V gene. The CDR3 sequence is 14 residues long. The V end lost 1 base, the J end lost 3 bases, and 8 bases lay between the germline ends. The CDR3 DNA is TGTGCCAGCAGCTTAGGAATAGGGACAGATACGCAGTATTTT. Its translation is CASSLGIGTDTQYF.

This chain uses TRBV24-1 with TRBJ1-1, with D unresolved. Trimming shortened V by 4 bases and J by 10 bases, and 12 bases separated the two germline ends. The CDR3 has 12 amino acids. Germline CDR1 KGHDR, CDR2 SFDVKD. Here the CDR3 DNA reads TGTGCCACCAGTGACCAGAAGGAGGGAGCTTTCTTT. Protein product: CATSDQKEGAFF.

The gene calls are TRBV2 and TRBJ2-7; the match to TRBD1 covers 7 bases. V was pared by 8 bases and J by 3 bases, with 4 bases of the junction left unmatched. Germline CDR1 reads SNHLY; CDR2 reads FYNNEI. The CDR3 runs 12 residues. This CDR3 reads CASVGQDYEQYV. CDR3 bases: TGTGCCAGCGTCGGACAGGACTACGAGCAGTACGTC.

The chain joins TRBV24-1 to TRBJ2-7, with a weak D call TRBD2 (5 bases). The V end was cut by 4 bases, the J end by 1 base, with 13 bases between. CDR3 length equals 15 residues. CDR1 KGHDR and CDR2 SFDVKD come from the germline V gene. In DNA form, the CDR3 reads TGTGCCACCAGTGAAGGGAGCGGCCCTTCCTACGAGCAGTACTTC. It encodes CATSEGSGPSYEQYF.

This chain uses TRBV11-3 with TRBJ1-6; D is uncertain. The germline V gene has CDR1 SGHNT and CDR2 YENEEA. V was cut by 5 bases and J by 10 bases, with 15 bases left in between. This CDR3 is 14 amino acids long. For the CDR3, the DNA is TGTGCCAGCAGCCTTCCGCAGGTTGGCTCACCCCTCCACTTT. Amino acid sequence: CASSLPQVGSPLHF.

This clone was observed a handful of times. The rearrangement uses TRBV29-1 and TRBJ1-2, with 11 bases identical to TRBD1. This CDR3 region has 14 residues. CDR1 is SQVTM and CDR2 is ANQGSEA in the germline V gene. J lost 2 bases, V lost 3 bases, and 2 bases had no gene match. In DNA form, the CDR3 reads TGCAGCGTTGACGGGACAGGGGGGAACTATGGCTACACCTTC. The encoded protein is CSVDGTGGNYGYTF.

In its sample, this clone was seen once. The chain couples TRBV21-1 to TRBJ1-1. TRBV21-1 corresponds to a pseudogene. The CDR3 has 13 amino acids. The CDR3 sequence is CASWAGGKTEAFF. The CDR3 nucleotides are TGTGCCAGTTGGGCGGGGGGCAAGACTGAAGCTTTCTTT.

The CDR3 region is CASSQPAQGSNYGYTF. The DNA for the CDR3 is TGCGCCAGCAGCCAACCCGCTCAGGGATCGAACTATGGCTACACCTTC. The gene calls are TRBV4-1 and TRBJ1-2; possibly TRBD1 for D (5 bases). Germline V CDR1 and CDR2: MGHRA, YSYEKL. The CDR3 consists of 16 residues. V was trimmed by 2 bases and J by 2 bases, leaving 15 bases between them.

The V gene is TRBV5-1, the J gene TRBJ2-1; 10 nucleotides line up with TRBD2. In germline, CDR1 is SGHRS, CDR2 YFSETQ. This CDR3 spans 15 amino acids. Trimming at V came to 1 base and at J to 9 bases, leaving 7 bases not matched to a gene. CDR3 sequence: CASSLSLAGAGEQFF. CDR3 bases: TGCGCCAGCAGCTTGAGCCTAGCGGGAGCCGGTGAGCAGTTCTTC.

The rearrangement joins TRBV9 to TRBJ2-2; tentatively, D is TRBD2 (6 bases). V dropped 8 bases and J dropped 2 bases, with 10 bases sitting between them. CDR3 size: 13 residues. CDR1 SGDLS and CDR2 YYNGEE come from the germline V gene. The chain's CDR3 is CASGTYNTGELFF. CDR3 nucleotide sequence: TGTGCCAGTGGGACTTACAACACCGGGGAGCTGTTTTTT.

The chain joins TRBV5-1 to TRBJ1-1; D is unresolved. V dropped 6 bases and J dropped 3 bases, with 6 bases sitting between them. Germline values: CDR1 SGHRS, CDR2 YFSETQ. This CDR3 is 11 amino acids long. The CDR3 DNA sequence: TGCGCCAGCAAAGGAGACACTGAAGCTTTCTTT. It translates to CASKGDTEAFF.

The chain combines TRBV7-2 with TRBJ1-1; D possibly corresponds to TRBD1 (5 bases). The V gene's germline CDR1 is SGHTA and CDR2 FQGNSA. V shed 0 bases and J shed 8 bases, with 10 bases lying between them. This CDR3 has 13 residues. CDR3 nucleotides: TGTGCCAGCAGCTTAGCGGGGCGGAGAGAAGCTTTCTTT. This sequence encodes CASSLAGRREAFF.